This record concerns one T cell receptor (beta chain) sequence. Just one base apart from a much larger clone, this may be a read error. The study co-extracted DNA and RNA from around 20-30 mg of unsorted bulk tissue. Production of TCR beta cDNA used approximately 0.55 ug total RNA together with a constant-region primer. Three-round nested multiplex PCR performed with slightly modified ARM-PCR produced the TCR beta libraries. The first two PCR rounds used TRBV1-TRBV30 primers with a Cbeta primer, about 9 cycles each. TCRdb re-called the multiplex PCR reads with MiXCR, one entry per CDR3 protein. The repertoire consists of approximately 53,000 distinct CDR3 sequences, with about 78% occurring once and the leading ten covering roughly 24%. The data originate from a study of tumor-infiltrating lymphocytes in primary liver carcinoma. Germline assignment: CDR1 SNHLY and CDR2 FYNNEI. This CDR3 spans 12 amino acids.

The J gene is TRBJ2-7, the V gene TRBV2; D remains ambiguous. The clonotype originates from a man between 40 and 49 years old with primary liver carcinoma and hepatitis B virus infection. Sequencing was done on a sample of liver tumor tissue from sampling region 5. The subset: tumor region T5, tumor centre. CDR3 loop: CGSSVDVYEQYF. Here the CDR3 DNA reads TGTGGCAGCAGTGTGGACGTCTACGAGCAGTACTTC.